This T cell receptor beta chain was sequenced during a study of high-grade serous ovarian cancer treatment subgroups (dated by TCRdb to the early 2020s). Some background on the complete study: On average, each sample produced around 15,000 sequencing reads and roughly 7,000 unique TCR beta rearrangements. The study examined TCR beta repertoires in high-grade serous ovarian cancer patients who were grouped under a laparoscopic triage algorithm by complete gross resection or by neoadjuvant chemotherapy response. In total there were 95 or so samples, since every patient provided one primary tumor sample and two metastatic tumor samples. The cohort comprised 30 or so patients: about ten with no residual disease after primary surgery (R0), about ten excellent NACT responders, and about ten poor NACT responders. Overall study results and their limits: TCR clonal relatedness was found to be positively correlated with neoantigen level and, by trend, with copy number variation and mutation load derived from whole-genome sequencing. Bulk tumor TCR sequencing lacked spatial information, limiting insight into HGSC tumor complexity and diversity. Repertoire similarity between tumors of the same patient ranged about 0.095 to 0.79, whereas almost no similarity was seen between different patients. The TCR repertoire analyses centered on CDR3, leaving CDR1 and CDR2 unanalyzed.

V and J are trimmed by 3 bases and 8 bases, and the gene matches miss 10 bases of the junction. The CDR3 holds 16 amino acids from the cysteine to the phenylalanine. The retained sequence is limited to the CDR3, 48 bases, with the frame set at the first base. CDR1 SGHDN and CDR2 FVKESK are derived from the germline V gene. This clone was seen only once. Its antigen is currently not known. Base qualities were left out, and no much larger clone turns up one base away. The approximately 98 tumor samples underwent high-throughput TCR profiling using ImmunoSEQ. In the original analysis: Richness (unique productive sequences), clonality, evenness and relatedness were included as repertoire diversity metrics, and similarity between samples was assessed with the Bhattacharyya coefficient. A sensitivity analysis that removed TCRs with fewer than two reads produced consistent conclusions. The table comes from immuneACCESS by way of TCRdb, which keeps in-frame sequences with V and J called. Part of the clones is missing from these tables; in studies checked, under half for an unresolved V gene and the rest for unknown reasons. The DNA was the basis for D and trimming; V, J and clone size are from that table. In all, the sample holds 4,500 or so clones, and approximately 77% of those were seen once. Of the sample, under 20% falls within the top ten clones.

Collection of tumor samples took place before definitive surgery or chemotherapy. Genomic DNA was extracted by the MD Anderson Biospecimen Extraction Resource, and TCR sequencing was done by the MD Anderson Cancer Genomics Laboratory. The rearranged segments are TRBV14 and TRBJ2-1; 10 bases in between match TRBD1. The sequencing input was tumor tissue. The TCR comes from a human donor with high-grade serous ovarian cancer. The CDR3 region has the sequence CASSHPGDRGFDEQFF. The base sequence is TGTGCCAGCAGCCACCCCGGGGACAGGGGTTTCGATGAGCAGTTCTTC.